A selection of T cell receptor beta chains follows, all from one sample in a study of Ad26.COV2.S vaccination and SARS-CoV-2 variants. Repertoires were generated with immunoSEQ multiplex PCR, while TCRdb's copy carries only in-frame clones and drops some. Among approximately 350,000 clones listed, 83% were seen once. This material consisted of peripheral blood, taken in a trial of Ad26.COV2.S vaccine versus placebo. Receptors were obtained from a person aged 18-65 years who received the Ad26.COV2.S COVID-19 vaccine or a placebo. Both conserved end residues are part of each CDR3. The D gene is left open where the match is weak. A clone size is listed for some rows: how often the clone was seen (once, few, many), or a class if it is expanded.

TRBV7-2	-	TRBJ2-7	TRBD2	TGTGCCAGCAGCCCTAGGAACTCTCTAGCGGGGGGGTCCTACGAGCAGTACTTC	CASSPRNSLAGGSYEQYF
TRBV7-9	few	TRBJ1-1	-	TGTGCCAGCAGCTTTTGGGCTGAAGCTTTCTTT	CASSFWAEAFF
TRBV5-6	once	TRBJ1-2	-	TGTGCCAGCAGCTTGGCCGTGAGGGATGGCTACACCTTC	CASSLAVRDGYTF
TRBV3-1/TRBV3-2	-	TRBJ1-1	-	TGTGCCAGCAGCCACACTGAAGCTTTCTTT	CASSHTEAFF
TRBV18	-	TRBJ2-1	-	TGTGCCAGCTCACTATGGGGACCCCCCGTACGGAATGAGCAGTTCTTC	CASSLWGPPVRNEQFF
TRBV4-1	-	TRBJ2-1	-	TGCGCCAGCAGCCAAGATGGAGCCGCTGCACGGGAGTTCTTC	CASSQDGAAAREFF
TRBV5-1	-	TRBJ2-6	-	TGCGCCAGCAGCTCCGCCCCCAGCTCTGGGGCCAACGTCCTGACTTTC	CASSSAPSSGANVLTF
TRBV4-1	-	TRBJ1-5	-	TGCGCCAGCAGCCAAGGGAGGGATCAGCCCCAGCATTTT	CASSQGRDQPQHF
TRBV10-3	-	TRBJ2-7	-	TGTGCCATCAGTAGTACACAGGGGAGGGAGCAGTACTTC	CAISSTQGREQYF
TRBV3-1/TRBV3-2	-	TRBJ2-7	-	TGTGCCAGCAGCCCACAGGGGGGGGAGCAGTACTTC	CASSPQGGEQYF
TRBV21-1	-	TRBJ1-6	-	TGTGCCAGCGGGATCGGGGGCAATTCACCCCTCCACTTT	CASGIGGNSPLHF
TRBV5-5	-	TRBJ1-3	TRBD1	TGTGCCAGCAGCTTGTCAGGGGGATCTGGAAACACCATATATTTT	CASSLSGGSGNTIYF
TRBV18	-	TRBJ1-5	-	TGTGCCAGCTCACCGGACAACAATAGCAATCAGCCCCAGCATTTT	CASSPDNNSNQPQHF
TRBV19	-	TRBJ2-7	-	TGTGCCAGTAGTATGAATCGGCAGGGCCTCTCCTACGAGCAGTACTTC	CASSMNRQGLSYEQYF
TRBV27	few	TRBJ1-1	-	TGTGCCAGCAGTTTACAGGGAATCTTTTCCGAAGCTTTCTTT	CASSLQGIFSEAFF
TRBV19	-	TRBJ1-2	-	TGTGCCACTTCAGCGGGACCAACCCTCTATGGCTACACCTTC	CATSAGPTLYGYTF
TRBV7-2	-	TRBJ2-1	-	TGTGCCAGCAGTTTACAGGGTATCTCGTTCTTC	CASSLQGISFF
TRBV6-5	-	TRBJ2-1	TRBD1	TGTGCCAGCCTCAAAAGTGGCAGGGGGGAGCAGTTCTTC	CASLKSGRGEQFF
TRBV4-1	-	TRBJ1-1	TRBD1	TGCGCCAGCAGCCGGATACAGGGGGCCGGCACTGAAGCTTTCTTT	CASSRIQGAGTEAFF
TRBV10-3	once	TRBJ1-2	TRBD1	TGTGCCATCAGTGAGGGACAGGTCTATGGCTACACCTTC	CAISEGQVYGYTF
TRBV11-2	-	TRBJ1-1	-	TGTGCCAGCAGCCGTCCCCGGGGGCAAATCAGGAACACTGAAGCTTTCTTT	CASSRPRGQIRNTEAFF
TRBV27	-	TRBJ2-1	TRBD2	TGTGCCAGCAGTTTCTCTATACGGACTAGCGGGAGATCAGGGAATGAGCAGTTCTTC	CASSFSIRTSGRSGNEQFF
TRBV9	-	TRBJ2-7	TRBD2	TGTGCCAGCAGCGTAGCAAGGTCGGGAGGGGTCGGGTACGAGCAGTACTTC	CASSVARSGGVGYEQYF
TRBV15	-	TRBJ1-2	TRBD1	TGTGCCACCAGCAGAGATGGGACAGCCCTGGACTACACCTTC	CATSRDGTALDYTF
TRBV29-1	-	TRBJ2-7	-	TGCAGCGTAGAGGGGCGGGCCAACTCCTACGAGCAGTACTTC	CSVEGRANSYEQYF
TRBV7-8	-	TRBJ2-5	TRBD2	TGTGCCAGCAGTCCAGGACTAGCGGGGGAGACCCAGTACTTC	CASSPGLAGETQYF
TRBV5-1	once	TRBJ2-7	-	TGCGCCAGCAGCCCAGAAGCTAGGGACCCGCTCTCGGGGGAGCAGTACTTC	CASSPEARDPLSGEQYF
TRBV7-2	-	TRBJ2-1	TRBD1	TGTGCCAGCAGCTTAAGCGGCGGCAGGGGGCAGGATGAGCAGTTCTTC	CASSLSGGRGQDEQFF
TRBV2	-	TRBJ1-2	-	TGTGCCAGCGTCGGTACCGGGGGGAACTATGGCTACACCTTC	CASVGTGGNYGYTF
TRBV7-2	-	TRBJ2-7	-	TGTGCCAGCAGCTCTCCGGGGCTCTCCTACGAGCAGTACTTC	CASSSPGLSYEQYF
TRBV6-6	few	TRBJ1-1	-	TGTGCCAGCAGTTACTCAGGAAATGAGGCTTTCTTT	CASSYSGNEAFF
TRBV12-3/TRBV12-4	-	TRBJ1-2	-	TGTGCCAGCAGGGGCGTAAATCCTTCTGGCTACACCTTC	CASRGVNPSGYTF
TRBV7-2	-	TRBJ2-2	-	TGTGCCAGCAGCTCTAGCGCGACAGGGACCGGGGAGCTGTTTTTT	CASSSSATGTGELFF
TRBV5-1	-	TRBJ1-2	-	TGCGCCAGCAGCCCGGAGGGCAGACGAAGTGGCTACACCTTC	CASSPEGRRSGYTF
TRBV5-1	-	TRBJ1-1	-	TGCGCCAGCAGCTTGTGGGTCGCTGAGGGGGGCACTGAAGCTTTCTTT	CASSLWVAEGGTEAFF
TRBV2	-	TRBJ1-1	-	TGTGCCAGCAGTGGGGCAGGCCCGAACACTGAAGCTTTCTTT	CASSGAGPNTEAFF
TRBV7-6	-	TRBJ2-4	-	TGTGCCAGCAGCCCGGCCCCCCGTGACATTCAGTACTTC	CASSPAPRDIQYF
TRBV4-2	-	TRBJ2-1	TRBD2	TGTGCCAGCAGCCAAGAGGGAATAGCGGGGGTTTCCTACAATGAGCAGTTCTTC	CASSQEGIAGVSYNEQFF
TRBV5-5	once	TRBJ1-1	-	TGTGCCAGCAGCTGGGGACCGGGAATGAACACTGAAGCTTTCTTT	CASSWGPGMNTEAFF
TRBV6-4	few	TRBJ2-7	-	TGTGCCAGCAGTGACTCCCGAGCGTTCTCCTACGAGCAGTACTTC	CASSDSRAFSYEQYF
TRBV7-2	-	TRBJ1-3	-	TGTGCCAGCAGCTTAGGAACAGGAGGAAAGTCCATATATTTT	CASSLGTGGKSIYF
TRBV6-2/TRBV6-3	-	TRBJ1-6	-	TGTGCCAGCAGTCGTCGCGGCAATCCTTTAAATTCACCCCTCCACTTT	CASSRRGNPLNSPLHF
TRBV4-1	-	TRBJ2-7	-	TGCGCCAGCAGCTCTGGGTACGAGCAGTACTTC	CASSSGYEQYF
TRBV27	-	TRBJ2-3	TRBD2	TGTGCCAGCAGCCCAATGGGCCTTATCGGGGGGGGAGATACGCAGTATTTT	CASSPMGLIGGGDTQYF
TRBV7-3	-	TRBJ1-1	TRBD1	TGTGCCAGCAGCCTAGGGGACAGGCCAACGCCCGCTTTCTTT	CASSLGDRPTPAFF
TRBV7-2	-	TRBJ2-1	TRBD2	TGTGCCAGCAGCTTCAGACTAGCGGGGGGAGATGAGCAGTTCTTC	CASSFRLAGGDEQFF
TRBV9	-	TRBJ2-3	-	TGTGCCAGCAGCGTAGCCGGGAATGGGAAAGATACGCAGTATTTT	CASSVAGNGKDTQYF
TRBV24-1	-	TRBJ2-7	TRBD1	TGTGCCACCAGTGATCCCGGACAGGGGGCCTACGAGCAGTACTTC	CATSDPGQGAYEQYF
TRBV7-9	-	TRBJ2-7	-	TGTGCCAGCAGCACCGCCTACGAGCAGTACTTC	CASSTAYEQYF
TRBV27	-	TRBJ1-5	TRBD1	TGTGCCAGCAGTTTTAGACAGGGAGGGCCCCAGCATTTT	CASSFRQGGPQHF
TRBV7-2	-	TRBJ1-2	TRBD1	TGTGCCAGCAGTACCGCCCCAGGGGGCAATGGCTACACCTTC	CASSTAPGGNGYTF
TRBV9	-	TRBJ2-5	TRBD1	TGTGCCAGCACCGGGACAGGCAAAGGAACCCAGTACTTC	CASTGTGKGTQYF
TRBV9	-	TRBJ2-3	TRBD2	TGTGCCAGCACCGCTGGACTAGTATCACCAGATACGCAGTATTTT	CASTAGLVSPDTQYF
TRBV11-2	-	TRBJ1-2	-	TGTGCCAGCAAGTACACCGGACAGAACTATGGCTACACCTTC	CASKYTGQNYGYTF
TRBV2	-	TRBJ1-2	-	TGTGCCAGCAGTGCGGGACGGGGCTATGGCTACACCTTC	CASSAGRGYGYTF
TRBV2	-	TRBJ1-1	-	TGTGCCAGCAGGAGAACACGCTCCCACGGCGGTGGCACTGAAGCTTTCTTT	CASRRTRSHGGGTEAFF
TRBV5-4	-	TRBJ2-5	TRBD2	TGTGCCAGCAGCTTGGCCCGTAGCGGGAGGGCCGGGGAGACCCAGTACTTC	CASSLARSGRAGETQYF
TRBV11-2	-	TRBJ2-7	-	TGTGCCAGCAGCTTATCAGGGTGGTACGAGCAGTACTTC	CASSLSGWYEQYF
TRBV7-6	-	TRBJ2-1	-	TGTGCCAGCAGCCCCTCTTACAAACAGGGAAATGAGCAGTTCTTC	CASSPSYKQGNEQFF